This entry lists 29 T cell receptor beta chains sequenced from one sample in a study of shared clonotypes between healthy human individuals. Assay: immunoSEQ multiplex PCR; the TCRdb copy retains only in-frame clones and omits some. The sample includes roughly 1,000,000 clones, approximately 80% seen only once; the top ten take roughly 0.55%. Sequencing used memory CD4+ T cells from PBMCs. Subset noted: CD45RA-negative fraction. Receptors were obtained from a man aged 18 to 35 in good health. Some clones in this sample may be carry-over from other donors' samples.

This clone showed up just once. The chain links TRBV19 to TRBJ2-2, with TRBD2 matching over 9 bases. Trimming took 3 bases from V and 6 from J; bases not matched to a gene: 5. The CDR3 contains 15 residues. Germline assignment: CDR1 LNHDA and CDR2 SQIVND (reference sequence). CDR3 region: CASSIGLAGSGELFF. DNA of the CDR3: TGTGCCAGTAGTATCGGGCTAGCGGGGTCCGGGGAGCTGTTTTTT.

In nucleotides, the CDR3 is TGTGCCAGCAGCGGAGCGAACTCAAACCGGGGGAACACTGAAGCTTTCTTT. It yields the protein CASSGANSNRGNTEAFF. V gene TRBV5-6 combines with J gene TRBJ1-1; D remains unclear. This CDR3 has 17 amino acids. Looked up from germline, CDR1 is SGHDT and CDR2 is YYEEEE. V was clipped by 4 bases and J by 1 base, with 20 bases between them.

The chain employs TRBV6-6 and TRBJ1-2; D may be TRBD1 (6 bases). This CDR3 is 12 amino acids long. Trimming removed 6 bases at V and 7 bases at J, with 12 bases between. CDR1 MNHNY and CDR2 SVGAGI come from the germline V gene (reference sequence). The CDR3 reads CASSTYRAGYTF. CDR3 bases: TGTGCCAGCAGCACGTACAGGGCTGGCTACACCTTC.

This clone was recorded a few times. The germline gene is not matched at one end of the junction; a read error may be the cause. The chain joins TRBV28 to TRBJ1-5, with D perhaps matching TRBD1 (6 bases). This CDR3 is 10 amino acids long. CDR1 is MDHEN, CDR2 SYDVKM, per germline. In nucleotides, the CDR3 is TGTGCCAGCAGGTCACAGGGAGTAGAATTT. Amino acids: CASRSQGVEF. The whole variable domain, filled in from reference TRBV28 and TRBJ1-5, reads DVKVTQSSRYLVKRTGEKVFLECVQDMDHENMFWYRQDPGLGLRLIYFSYDVKMKEKGDIPEGYSVSREKKERFSLILESASTNQTSMYLCASRSQGVEFGDGTRLSIL.

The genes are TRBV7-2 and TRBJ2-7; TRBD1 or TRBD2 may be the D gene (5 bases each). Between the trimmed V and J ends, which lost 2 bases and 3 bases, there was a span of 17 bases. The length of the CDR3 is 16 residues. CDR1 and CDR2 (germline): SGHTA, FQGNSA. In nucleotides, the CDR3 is TGTGCCAGCAGCTTATACCGGGGCCTACCCAACTACGAGCAGTACTTC. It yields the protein CASSLYRGLPNYEQYF.

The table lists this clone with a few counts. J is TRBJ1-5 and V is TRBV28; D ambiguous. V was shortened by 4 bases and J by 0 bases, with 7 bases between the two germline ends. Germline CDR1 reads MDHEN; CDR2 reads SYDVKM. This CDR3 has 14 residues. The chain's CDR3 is CASSSDYSNQPQHF. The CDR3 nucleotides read TGTGCCAGCAGTTCGGACTATAGCAATCAGCCCCAGCATTTT.

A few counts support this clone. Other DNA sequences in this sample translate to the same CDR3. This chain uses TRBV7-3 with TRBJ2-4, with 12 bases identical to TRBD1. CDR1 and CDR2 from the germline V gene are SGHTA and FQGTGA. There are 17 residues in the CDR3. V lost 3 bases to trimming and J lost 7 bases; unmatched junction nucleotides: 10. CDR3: CASSFSGTGGAGNIQYF. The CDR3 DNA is TGTGCCAGCAGCTTCTCCGGGACAGGGGGCGCAGGGAACATTCAGTACTTC.

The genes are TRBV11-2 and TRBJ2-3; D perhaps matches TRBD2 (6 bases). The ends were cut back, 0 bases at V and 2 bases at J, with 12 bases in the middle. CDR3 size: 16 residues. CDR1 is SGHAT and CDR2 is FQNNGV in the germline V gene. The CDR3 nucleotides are TGTGCCAGCAGCTTAGAGCGGGACTTGTCCACAGATACGCAGTATTTT. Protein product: CASSLERDLSTDTQYF.

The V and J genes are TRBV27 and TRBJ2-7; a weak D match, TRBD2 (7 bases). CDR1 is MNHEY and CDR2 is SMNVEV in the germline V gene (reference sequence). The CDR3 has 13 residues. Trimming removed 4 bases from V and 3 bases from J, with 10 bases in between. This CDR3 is CASSYRDYYEQYF. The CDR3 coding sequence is TGTGCCAGCAGTTACAGGGACTACTACGAGCAGTACTTC.

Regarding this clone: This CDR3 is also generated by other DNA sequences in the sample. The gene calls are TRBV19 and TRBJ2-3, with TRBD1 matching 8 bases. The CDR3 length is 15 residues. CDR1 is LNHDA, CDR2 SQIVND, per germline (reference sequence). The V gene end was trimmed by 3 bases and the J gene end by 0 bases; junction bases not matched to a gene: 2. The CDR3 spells CASSIGQGSTDTQYF. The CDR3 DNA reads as TGTGCCAGTAGTATCGGACAGGGTAGCACAGATACGCAGTATTTT.

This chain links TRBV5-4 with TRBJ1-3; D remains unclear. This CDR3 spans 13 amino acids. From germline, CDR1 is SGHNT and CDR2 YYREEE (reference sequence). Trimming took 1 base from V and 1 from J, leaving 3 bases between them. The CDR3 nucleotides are TGTGCCAGCAGCTTGTGGTCTGGAAACACCATATATTTT. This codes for CASSLWSGNTIYF. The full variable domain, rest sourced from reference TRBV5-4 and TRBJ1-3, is ETGVTQSPTHLIKTRGQQVTLRCSSQSGHNTVSWYQQALGQGPQFIFQYYREEENGRGNFPPRFSGLQFPNYSSELNVNALELDDSALYLCASSLWSGNTIYFGEGSWLTVV.

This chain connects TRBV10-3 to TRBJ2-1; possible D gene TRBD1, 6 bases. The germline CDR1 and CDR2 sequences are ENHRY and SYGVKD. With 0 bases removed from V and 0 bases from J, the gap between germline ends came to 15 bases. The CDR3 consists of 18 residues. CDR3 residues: CAISESVGGVSSYNEQFF. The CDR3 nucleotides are TGTGCCATCAGTGAGTCGGTTGGGGGCGTGAGCTCCTACAATGAGCAGTTCTTC.

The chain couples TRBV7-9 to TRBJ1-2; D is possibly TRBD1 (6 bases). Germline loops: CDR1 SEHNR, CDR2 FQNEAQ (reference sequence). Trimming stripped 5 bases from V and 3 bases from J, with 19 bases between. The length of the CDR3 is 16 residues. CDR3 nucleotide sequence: TGTGCCAGCAGCCCCGTCGGGGCGCCAGGGGACTATGGCTACACCTTC. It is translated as CASSPVGAPGDYGYTF.

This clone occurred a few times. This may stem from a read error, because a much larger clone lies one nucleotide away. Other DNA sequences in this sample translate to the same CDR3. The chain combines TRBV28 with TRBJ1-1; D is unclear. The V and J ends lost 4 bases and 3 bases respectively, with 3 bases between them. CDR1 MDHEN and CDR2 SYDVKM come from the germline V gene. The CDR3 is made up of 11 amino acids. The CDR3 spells CASSWDTEAFF. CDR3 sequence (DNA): TGTGCCAGCAGTTGGGACACTGAAGCTTTCTTT.

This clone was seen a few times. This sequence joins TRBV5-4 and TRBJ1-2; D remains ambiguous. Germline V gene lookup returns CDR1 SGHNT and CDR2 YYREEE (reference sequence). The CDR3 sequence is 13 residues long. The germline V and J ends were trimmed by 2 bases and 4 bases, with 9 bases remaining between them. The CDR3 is CASSFMNLYGYTF. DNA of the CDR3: TGTGCCAGCAGCTTCATGAATCTCTATGGCTACACCTTC. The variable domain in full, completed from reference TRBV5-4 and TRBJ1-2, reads ETGVTQSPTHLIKTRGQQVTLRCSSQSGHNTVSWYQQALGQGPQFIFQYYREEENGRGNFPPRFSGLQFPNYSSELNVNALELDDSALYLCASSFMNLYGYTFGSGTRLTVV.

Here the CDR3 reads CASSIRWDTQYF. Written as DNA, the CDR3 is TGTGCCAGTAGTATCCGCTGGGATACGCAGTATTTT. The chain carries TRBV19 and TRBJ2-3; no definite D call. This CDR3 contains 12 residues. CDR1 LNHDA and CDR2 SQIVND come from the germline V gene (reference sequence). V was shortened by 3 bases and J by 6 bases, with 7 bases between the two germline ends.

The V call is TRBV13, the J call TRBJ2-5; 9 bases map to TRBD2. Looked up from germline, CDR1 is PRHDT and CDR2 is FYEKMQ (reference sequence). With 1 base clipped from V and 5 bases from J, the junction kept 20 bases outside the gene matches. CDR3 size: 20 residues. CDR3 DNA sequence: TGTGCCAGCAGCTTAGATCGAGAGTCGGCGGGAGGGCTTAGGCGGGAGACCCAGTACTTC. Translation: CASSLDRESAGGLRRETQYF.

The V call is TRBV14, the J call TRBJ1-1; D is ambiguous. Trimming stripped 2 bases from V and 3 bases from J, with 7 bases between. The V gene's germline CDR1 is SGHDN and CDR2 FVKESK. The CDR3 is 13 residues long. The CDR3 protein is CASSQLGYTEAFF. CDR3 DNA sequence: TGTGCCAGCAGCCAACTCGGTTACACTGAAGCTTTCTTT.

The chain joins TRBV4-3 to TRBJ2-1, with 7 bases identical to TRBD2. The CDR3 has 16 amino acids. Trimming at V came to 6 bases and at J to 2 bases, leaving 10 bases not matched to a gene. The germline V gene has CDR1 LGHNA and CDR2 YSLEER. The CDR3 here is CASSPRGGSAYNEQFF. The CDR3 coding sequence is TGCGCCAGCAGTCCAAGAGGCGGGAGTGCCTACAATGAGCAGTTCTTC.

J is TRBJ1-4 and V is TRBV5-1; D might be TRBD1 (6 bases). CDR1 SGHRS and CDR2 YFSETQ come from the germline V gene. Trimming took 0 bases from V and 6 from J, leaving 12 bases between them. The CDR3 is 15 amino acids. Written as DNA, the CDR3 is TGCGCCAGCAGCTTGGCACAGGGATACGATGAAAAACTGTTTTTT. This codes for CASSLAQGYDEKLFF.

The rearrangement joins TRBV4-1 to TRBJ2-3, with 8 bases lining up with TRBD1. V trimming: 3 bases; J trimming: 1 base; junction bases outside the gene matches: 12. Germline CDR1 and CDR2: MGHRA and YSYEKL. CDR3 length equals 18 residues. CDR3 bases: TGCGCCAGCAGCCACAAACAACGAGGACAGGGCCGCACAGATACGCAGTATTTT. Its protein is CASSHKQRGQGRTDTQYF.

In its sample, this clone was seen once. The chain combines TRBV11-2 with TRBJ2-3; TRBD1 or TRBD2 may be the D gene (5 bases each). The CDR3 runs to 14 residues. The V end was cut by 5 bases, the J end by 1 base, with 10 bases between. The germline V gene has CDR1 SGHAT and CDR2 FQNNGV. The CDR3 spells CASSTGTGTDTQYF. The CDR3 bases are TGTGCCAGCAGCACCGGGACGGGCACAGATACGCAGTATTTT.

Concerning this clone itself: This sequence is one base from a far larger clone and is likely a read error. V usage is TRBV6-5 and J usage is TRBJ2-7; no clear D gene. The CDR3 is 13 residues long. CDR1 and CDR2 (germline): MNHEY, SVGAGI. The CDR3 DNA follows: TGTGCCAGCAGTTACAAGCTCTCCTACAAGCAGTACTTC. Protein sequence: CASSYKLSYKQYF.

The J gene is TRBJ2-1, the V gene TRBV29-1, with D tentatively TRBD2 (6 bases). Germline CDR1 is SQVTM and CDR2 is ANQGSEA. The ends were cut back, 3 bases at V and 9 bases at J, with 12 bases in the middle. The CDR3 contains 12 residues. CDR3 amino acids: CSVDRGFGEQFF. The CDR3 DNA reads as TGCAGCGTTGATCGGGGGTTTGGTGAGCAGTTCTTC.

CDR3 loop: CASSQERTSPALNEQFF. For the CDR3, the DNA is TGCGCCAGCAGCCAAGAGAGGACTAGCCCGGCACTCAATGAGCAGTTCTTC. The chain joins TRBV4-1 to TRBJ2-1, with 8 bases aligning to TRBD2. J lost 6 bases, V lost 0 bases, and 10 bases had no gene match. Germline CDR1 reads MGHRA; CDR2 reads YSYEKL. CDR3 length: 17 amino acids.

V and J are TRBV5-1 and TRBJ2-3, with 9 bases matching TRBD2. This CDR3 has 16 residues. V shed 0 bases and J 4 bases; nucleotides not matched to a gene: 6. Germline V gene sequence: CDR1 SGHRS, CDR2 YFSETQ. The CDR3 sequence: CASSLVLAGMADTQYF. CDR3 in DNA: TGCGCCAGCAGCTTGGTCCTAGCGGGAATGGCAGATACGCAGTATTTT.

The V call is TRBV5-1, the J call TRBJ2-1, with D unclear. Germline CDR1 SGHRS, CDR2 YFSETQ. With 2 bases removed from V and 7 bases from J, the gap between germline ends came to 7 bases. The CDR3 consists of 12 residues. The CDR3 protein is CASSFQWNEQFF. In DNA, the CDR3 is TGCGCCAGCAGCTTCCAGTGGAATGAGCAGTTCTTC.

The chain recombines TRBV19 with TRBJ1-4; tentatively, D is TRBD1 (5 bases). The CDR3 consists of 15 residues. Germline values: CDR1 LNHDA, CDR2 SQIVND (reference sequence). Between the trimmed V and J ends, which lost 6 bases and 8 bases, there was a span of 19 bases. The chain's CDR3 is CASSHLRGVEEKLFF. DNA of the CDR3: TGTGCCAGTAGCCATCTCAGAGGGGTGGAGGAAAAACTGTTTTTT. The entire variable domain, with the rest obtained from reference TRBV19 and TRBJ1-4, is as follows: DGGITQSPKYLFRKEGQNVTLSCEQNLNHDAMYWYRQDPGQGLRLIYYSQIVNDFQKGDIAEGYSVSREKKESFPLTVTSAQKNPTAFYLCASSHLRGVEEKLFFGSGTQLSVL.

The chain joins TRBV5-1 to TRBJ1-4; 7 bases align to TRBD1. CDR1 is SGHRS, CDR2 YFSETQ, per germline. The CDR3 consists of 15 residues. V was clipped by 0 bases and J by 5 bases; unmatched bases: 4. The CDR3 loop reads CASSLAGTDNEKLFF. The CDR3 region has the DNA TGCGCCAGCAGCTTGGCTGGGACAGACAATGAAAAACTGTTTTTT. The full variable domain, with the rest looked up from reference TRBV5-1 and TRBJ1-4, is KAGVTQTPRYLIKTRGQQVTLSCSPISGHRSVSWYQQTPGQGLQFLFEYFSETQRNKGNFPGRFSGRQFSNSRSEMNVSTLELGDSALYLCASSLAGTDNEKLFFGSGTQLSVL.